A selection of T cell receptor beta chains follows, all from one sample in a study of Ad26.COV2.S vaccination and SARS-CoV-2 variants. TCRdb keeps only in-frame clones here, not all; method: immunoSEQ multiplex PCR. The table lists roughly 380,000 clones, roughly 81% of them singletons, with about 3.3% in the top ten. The material was peripheral blood, obtained in a trial of Ad26.COV2.S vaccine versus placebo. These receptors were collected from a person aged 18 to 65 who received the Ad26.COV2.S COVID-19 vaccine or a placebo. CDR3s include the opening cysteine and the closing phenylalanine or tryptophan. The D gene is left open where the match is weak. Size tells how often a clone was seen (once, few, many) or the class of an expanded clone, and some rows leave it out.

v_call: TRBV4-1
clone_size: -
d_call: TRBD1
j_call: TRBJ2-7
cdr3_nt: TGCGCCAGCAGCCGGACAGGGGACGGGTACGAGCAGTACTTC
cdr3_aa: CASSRTGDGYEQYF

v_call: TRBV9
clone_size: -
d_call: TRBD1
j_call: TRBJ2-7
cdr3_nt: TGTGCCAGCAGCGGAGGGGGCTCTTACGAGCAGTACTTC
cdr3_aa: CASSGGGSYEQYF

v_call: TRBV28
clone_size: -
d_call: -
j_call: TRBJ2-3
cdr3_nt: TGTGCCAGCAGTCCGGACCAATTCACAGATACGCAGTATTTT
cdr3_aa: CASSPDQFTDTQYF

v_call: TRBV9
clone_size: few
d_call: -
j_call: TRBJ1-1
cdr3_nt: TGTGCCAGCAGCGTTGAGGTTCGGACTGAAGCTTTCTTT
cdr3_aa: CASSVEVRTEAFF

v_call: TRBV5-1
clone_size: -
d_call: TRBD1
j_call: TRBJ1-1
cdr3_nt: TGCGCCAGCAAAACAATGTCAGGGGGTACTGAAGCTTTCTTT
cdr3_aa: CASKTMSGGTEAFF

v_call: TRBV3-1/TRBV3-2
clone_size: -
d_call: TRBD2
j_call: TRBJ2-7
cdr3_nt: TGTGCCAGCAGCCCTCCCCAAGAACGCACAAACGGGGGCGGGAGGACGTACGAGCAGTACTTC
cdr3_aa: CASSPPQERTNGGGRTYEQYF

v_call: TRBV5-4
clone_size: few
d_call: TRBD1
j_call: TRBJ1-4
cdr3_nt: TGTGCCAGCAGCGGACAGGGACGGAATGAAAAACTGTTTTTT
cdr3_aa: CASSGQGRNEKLFF

v_call: TRBV10-3
clone_size: -
d_call: TRBD2
j_call: TRBJ2-5
cdr3_nt: TGTGCCATCAGTGAGCCGAGAGAGGGACTAGGAGAGACCCAGTACTTC
cdr3_aa: CAISEPREGLGETQYF

v_call: TRBV6-5
clone_size: -
d_call: -
j_call: TRBJ2-7
cdr3_nt: TGTGCCAGCAGTTACTCGAGTATTCTCGGCTCCTACGAGCAGTACTTC
cdr3_aa: CASSYSSILGSYEQYF

v_call: TRBV12-3/TRBV12-4
clone_size: -
d_call: TRBD1
j_call: TRBJ2-1
cdr3_nt: TGTGCCAGCAGTTTCGACAGGGGGGGTGAGCAGTTCTTC
cdr3_aa: CASSFDRGGEQFF

v_call: TRBV20-1
clone_size: -
d_call: TRBD2
j_call: TRBJ2-1
cdr3_nt: TGCAGTGCTAGTTTGGCTAGCGGGAGTGGGGAGCAGTTCTTC
cdr3_aa: CSASLASGSGEQFF

v_call: TRBV7-8
clone_size: once
d_call: -
j_call: TRBJ2-5
cdr3_nt: TGTGCCAGCAGCCATCAGGGTCAAGAGACCCAGTACTTC
cdr3_aa: CASSHQGQETQYF

v_call: TRBV30
clone_size: -
d_call: -
j_call: TRBJ2-5
cdr3_nt: TGTGCCTGGAATAGCGGACAAGAGACCCAGTACTTC
cdr3_aa: CAWNSGQETQYF

v_call: TRBV7-2
clone_size: once
d_call: -
j_call: TRBJ2-6
cdr3_nt: TGTGCCAGCAGCTTAGCGAGCCAGGGAATAACCTCTGGGGCCAACGTCCTGACTTTC
cdr3_aa: CASSLASQGITSGANVLTF

v_call: TRBV9
clone_size: -
d_call: -
j_call: TRBJ2-1
cdr3_nt: TGTGCCAGCAGCGTTGATGGTATGGCCTACAATGAGCAGTTCTTC
cdr3_aa: CASSVDGMAYNEQFF

v_call: TRBV7-2
clone_size: -
d_call: -
j_call: TRBJ2-7
cdr3_nt: TGTGCCAGCAGCCGATTCAACGAGCAGTACTTC
cdr3_aa: CASSRFNEQYF

v_call: TRBV10-1
clone_size: once
d_call: TRBD1
j_call: TRBJ2-3
cdr3_nt: TGCGCCAGCAGTGGACCCGGGACAGCTAGCACAGATACGCAGTATTTT
cdr3_aa: CASSGPGTASTDTQYF

v_call: TRBV6-2/TRBV6-3
clone_size: -
d_call: TRBD1
j_call: TRBJ1-6
cdr3_nt: TGTGCCAGCAGTTACTCCCGCCCCCACCATGCACAGGGGGCCGGTTCACCCCTCCACTTT
cdr3_aa: CASSYSRPHHAQGAGSPLHF

v_call: TRBV30
clone_size: -
d_call: TRBD2
j_call: TRBJ2-7
cdr3_nt: TGTGCCTGGGGCCCCCGCCAAGGCGGGGGGCAGTACTTC
cdr3_aa: CAWGPRQGGGQYF

v_call: TRBV12-5
clone_size: -
d_call: TRBD1
j_call: TRBJ2-1
cdr3_nt: TGTGCTAGTGGTTTGGCGTCCGGGACAGGGCCCTACAATGAGCAGTTCTTC
cdr3_aa: CASGLASGTGPYNEQFF

v_call: TRBV7-9
clone_size: -
d_call: -
j_call: TRBJ2-1
cdr3_nt: TGTGCCAGCAGCTTATATTCCACGGATCGGGATGAGCAGTTCTTC
cdr3_aa: CASSLYSTDRDEQFF

v_call: TRBV3-1/TRBV3-2
clone_size: -
d_call: -
j_call: TRBJ2-7
cdr3_nt: TGTGCCAGCAGCCTTCGGCACCGGGGGGCAGCCTACGAGCAGTACTTC
cdr3_aa: CASSLRHRGAAYEQYF

v_call: TRBV3-1/TRBV3-2
clone_size: -
d_call: -
j_call: TRBJ2-7
cdr3_nt: TGTGCCAGCAGCCAAGATCCCCGCGGGACCTACGAGCAGTACTTC
cdr3_aa: CASSQDPRGTYEQYF

v_call: TRBV25-1
clone_size: -
d_call: TRBD1
j_call: TRBJ1-2
cdr3_nt: TGTGCCAGCAGGGGGACAGGGTTTAATTCGGGTGGCTACACCTTC
cdr3_aa: CASRGTGFNSGGYTF

v_call: TRBV4-2
clone_size: -
d_call: -
j_call: TRBJ2-3
cdr3_nt: TGTGCCAGCAGGGCTGGGTTGGATACAGATACGCAGTATTTT
cdr3_aa: CASRAGLDTDTQYF

v_call: TRBV7-9
clone_size: -
d_call: TRBD2
j_call: TRBJ2-4
cdr3_nt: TGTGCCAGCAGCTCCAAGGCGGCGGGAGGGCCGAGTAAAAACATTCAGTACTTC
cdr3_aa: CASSSKAAGGPSKNIQYF

v_call: TRBV28
clone_size: -
d_call: TRBD2
j_call: TRBJ2-7
cdr3_nt: TGTGCCAGCAGTCAGGTTCTAGCGGGAGGGCCGTGGAACGAGCAGTACTTC
cdr3_aa: CASSQVLAGGPWNEQYF

v_call: TRBV25-1
clone_size: -
d_call: -
j_call: TRBJ1-6
cdr3_nt: TGTGCCAGCAGTGAATGGACGGGTGGGGATTCACCCCTCCACTTT
cdr3_aa: CASSEWTGGDSPLHF

v_call: TRBV10-1
clone_size: -
d_call: -
j_call: TRBJ2-1
cdr3_nt: TGCGCCACCCAGCTTGACCGAGACAATGAGCAGTTCTTC
cdr3_aa: CATQLDRDNEQFF

v_call: TRBV28
clone_size: -
d_call: TRBD1
j_call: TRBJ1-2
cdr3_nt: TGTGCCAGCAGCTCCCCGAGACAGGGGTTCATAGGCTACACCTTC
cdr3_aa: CASSSPRQGFIGYTF

v_call: TRBV18
clone_size: once
d_call: TRBD2
j_call: TRBJ2-1
cdr3_nt: TGTGCCAGCTCCCCCCCAGCGGGAGGATACAATGAGCAGTTCTTC
cdr3_aa: CASSPPAGGYNEQFF

v_call: TRBV12-5
clone_size: -
d_call: -
j_call: TRBJ1-1
cdr3_nt: TGTGCTAGTGGTTTGGTACTTCAGGGACTTACTGAAGCTTTCTTT
cdr3_aa: CASGLVLQGLTEAFF

v_call: TRBV27
clone_size: -
d_call: -
j_call: TRBJ2-7
cdr3_nt: TGTGCCAGCAGTTTAAGCCAACAGGGAGCCCTCTACGAGCAGTACTTC
cdr3_aa: CASSLSQQGALYEQYF

v_call: TRBV30
clone_size: -
d_call: -
j_call: TRBJ2-5
cdr3_nt: TGTGCCTGGGCGGTTGGGGAGACCCAGTACTTC
cdr3_aa: CAWAVGETQYF

v_call: TRBV9
clone_size: -
d_call: -
j_call: TRBJ2-1
cdr3_nt: TGTGCCAGCAGCGTAGTACAGGCAAGCCATGAGCAGTTCTTC
cdr3_aa: CASSVVQASHEQFF

v_call: TRBV20-1
clone_size: few
d_call: TRBD2
j_call: TRBJ2-7
cdr3_nt: TGCAGTGCTAGTCGGACTAGCCGGGCCTACGAGCAGTACTTC
cdr3_aa: CSASRTSRAYEQYF

v_call: TRBV11-2
clone_size: -
d_call: TRBD1
j_call: TRBJ1-1
cdr3_nt: TGTGCCAGCGGGAAGGACAGGGGCGCACTGATGGCTTTCTTT
cdr3_aa: CASGKDRGALMAFF

v_call: TRBV19
clone_size: -
d_call: -
j_call: TRBJ2-7
cdr3_nt: TGTGCCAGTAGTATAGCAGGGGCTGCGGATACGAGCGAGCAGTACTTC
cdr3_aa: CASSIAGAADTSEQYF

v_call: TRBV6-5
clone_size: once
d_call: -
j_call: TRBJ1-1
cdr3_nt: TGTGCCAGCAGTTACTCGATGGGAGGGGGCACTGAAGCTTTCTTT
cdr3_aa: CASSYSMGGGTEAFF

v_call: TRBV27
clone_size: once
d_call: -
j_call: TRBJ1-3
cdr3_nt: TGTGCCAGCAGTTTAGAACCAAGCTCTGGAAACACCATATATTTT
cdr3_aa: CASSLEPSSGNTIYF

v_call: TRBV27
clone_size: -
d_call: -
j_call: TRBJ2-7
cdr3_nt: TGTGCCAGCAGTCCCCCCGACGAGCAGTACTTC
cdr3_aa: CASSPPDEQYF

v_call: TRBV10-2
clone_size: few
d_call: TRBD1
j_call: TRBJ1-1
cdr3_nt: TGCGCCAGCAGGCCCGGGACAGGGGGCCCGACTGAAGCTTTCTTT
cdr3_aa: CASRPGTGGPTEAFF

v_call: TRBV4-3
clone_size: -
d_call: -
j_call: TRBJ2-6
cdr3_nt: TGCGCCAGCAGCCAAGGAGGGGATTCTGGGGCCAACGTCCTGACTTTC
cdr3_aa: CASSQGGDSGANVLTF

v_call: TRBV5-1
clone_size: -
d_call: TRBD1
j_call: TRBJ1-1
cdr3_nt: TGCGCCAGCAGCCCGGACCCCAGACAGGGCACTGAAGCTTTCTTT
cdr3_aa: CASSPDPRQGTEAFF

v_call: TRBV6-2/TRBV6-3
clone_size: -
d_call: -
j_call: TRBJ2-7
cdr3_nt: TGTGCCAGCAGTCGGACACCCCCCTACGAGCAGTACTTC
cdr3_aa: CASSRTPPYEQYF

v_call: TRBV27
clone_size: -
d_call: -
j_call: TRBJ2-7
cdr3_nt: TGTGCCAGCAGTCCCGGAGGCTATAGCGAGACCTACGAGCAGTACTTC
cdr3_aa: CASSPGGYSETYEQYF

v_call: TRBV6-5
clone_size: -
d_call: -
j_call: TRBJ1-5
cdr3_nt: TGTGCCAGCAGTTACCTCTTAGGGGCTCAGCCCCAGCATTTT
cdr3_aa: CASSYLLGAQPQHF

v_call: TRBV5-8
clone_size: -
d_call: -
j_call: TRBJ1-5
cdr3_nt: TGTGCCAGCAGCTTGGGTGGAATAAGGAATCAGCCCCAGCATTTT
cdr3_aa: CASSLGGIRNQPQHF